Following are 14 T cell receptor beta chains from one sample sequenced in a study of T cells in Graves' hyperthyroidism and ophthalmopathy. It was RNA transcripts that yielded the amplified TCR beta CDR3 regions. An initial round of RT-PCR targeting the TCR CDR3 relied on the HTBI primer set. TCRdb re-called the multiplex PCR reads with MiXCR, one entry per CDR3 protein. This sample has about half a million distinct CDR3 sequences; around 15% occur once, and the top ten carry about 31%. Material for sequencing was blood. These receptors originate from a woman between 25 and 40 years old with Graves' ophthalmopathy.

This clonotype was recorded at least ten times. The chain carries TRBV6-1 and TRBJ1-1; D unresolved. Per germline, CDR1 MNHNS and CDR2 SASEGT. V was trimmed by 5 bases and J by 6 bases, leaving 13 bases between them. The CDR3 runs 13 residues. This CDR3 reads CASSPSGWAEAFF. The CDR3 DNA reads TGTGCCAGCAGTCCTTCAGGCTGGGCTGAAGCTTTCTTT.

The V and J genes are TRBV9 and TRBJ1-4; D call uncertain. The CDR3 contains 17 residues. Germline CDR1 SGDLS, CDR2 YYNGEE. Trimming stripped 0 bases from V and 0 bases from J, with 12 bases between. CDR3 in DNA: TGTGCCAGCAGCGTAGGGGCGGGGTTGGCAACTAATGAAAAACTGTTTTTT. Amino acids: CASSVGAGLATNEKLFF.

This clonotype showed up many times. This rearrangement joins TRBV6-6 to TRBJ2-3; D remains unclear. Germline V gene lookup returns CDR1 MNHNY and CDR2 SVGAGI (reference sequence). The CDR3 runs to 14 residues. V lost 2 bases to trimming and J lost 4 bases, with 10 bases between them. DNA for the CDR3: TGTGCCAGCAGTTACCGCAGTATTTCAGATACGCAGTATTTT. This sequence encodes CASSYRSISDTQYF.

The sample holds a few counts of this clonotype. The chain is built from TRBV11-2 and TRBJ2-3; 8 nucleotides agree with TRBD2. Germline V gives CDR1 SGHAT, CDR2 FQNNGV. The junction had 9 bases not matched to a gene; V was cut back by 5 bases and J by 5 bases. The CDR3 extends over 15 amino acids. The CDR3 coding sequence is TGTGCCAGCAGCGGGGTAGCGGGAAAAGGAGATACGCAGTATTTT. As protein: CASSGVAGKGDTQYF.

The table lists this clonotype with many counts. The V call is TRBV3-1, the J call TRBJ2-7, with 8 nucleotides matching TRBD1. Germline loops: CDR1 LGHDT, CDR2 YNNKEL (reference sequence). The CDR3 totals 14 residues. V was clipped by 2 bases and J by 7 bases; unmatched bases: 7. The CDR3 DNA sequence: TGTGCCAGCAGCCAAATCGACAGGGGATGGGAGCAGTACTTC. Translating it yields CASSQIDRGWEQYF.

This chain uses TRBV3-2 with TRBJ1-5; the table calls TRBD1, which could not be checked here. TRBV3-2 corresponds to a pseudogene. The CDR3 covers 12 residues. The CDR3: CASSSPLQPQHF. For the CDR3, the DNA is TGTGCCAGCAGCTCACCCCTTCAGCCCCAGCATTTT.

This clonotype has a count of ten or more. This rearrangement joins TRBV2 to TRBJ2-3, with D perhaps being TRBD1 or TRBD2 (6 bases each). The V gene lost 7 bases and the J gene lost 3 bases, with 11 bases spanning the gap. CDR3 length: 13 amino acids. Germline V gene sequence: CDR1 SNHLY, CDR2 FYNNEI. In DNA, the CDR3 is TGTGCCAGCATGGAGGGGGAGACAGATACGCAGTATTTT. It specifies CASMEGETDTQYF.

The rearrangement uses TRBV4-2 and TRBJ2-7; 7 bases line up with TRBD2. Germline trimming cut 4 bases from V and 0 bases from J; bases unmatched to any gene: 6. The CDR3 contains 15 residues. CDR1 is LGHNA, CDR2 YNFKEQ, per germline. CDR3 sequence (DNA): TGTGCCAGCAGCCGCCGGCTAGCGGTCTCCTACGAGCAGTACTTC. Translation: CASSRRLAVSYEQYF.

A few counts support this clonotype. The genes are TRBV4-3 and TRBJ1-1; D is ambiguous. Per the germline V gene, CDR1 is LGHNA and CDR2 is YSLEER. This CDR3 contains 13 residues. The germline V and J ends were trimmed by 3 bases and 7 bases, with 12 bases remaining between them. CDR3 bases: TGCGCCAGCAGCCATTACACAAGTCTTGAAGCTTTCTTT. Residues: CASSHYTSLEAFF.

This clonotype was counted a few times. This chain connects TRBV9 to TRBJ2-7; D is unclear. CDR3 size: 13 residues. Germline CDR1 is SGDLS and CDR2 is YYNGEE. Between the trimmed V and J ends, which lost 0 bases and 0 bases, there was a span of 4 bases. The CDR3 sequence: CASSVDVSYEQYF. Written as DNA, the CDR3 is TGTGCCAGCAGCGTAGACGTCTCCTACGAGCAGTACTTC.

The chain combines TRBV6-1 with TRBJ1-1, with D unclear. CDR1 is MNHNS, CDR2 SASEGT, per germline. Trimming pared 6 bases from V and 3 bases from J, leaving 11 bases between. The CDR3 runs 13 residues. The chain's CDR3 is CASREEAYTEAFF. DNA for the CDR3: TGTGCCAGCAGAGAGGAGGCATACACTGAAGCTTTCTTT.

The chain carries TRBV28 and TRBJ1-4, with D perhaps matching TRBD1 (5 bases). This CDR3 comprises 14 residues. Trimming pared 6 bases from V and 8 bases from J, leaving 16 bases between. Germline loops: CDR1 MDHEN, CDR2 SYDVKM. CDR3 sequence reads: CASRLQEPGEKLFF. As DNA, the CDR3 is TGTGCCAGCAGATTACAGGAGCCGGGGGAAAAACTGTTTTTT. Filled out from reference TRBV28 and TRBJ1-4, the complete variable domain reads DVKVTQSSRYLVKRTGEKVFLECVQDMDHENMFWYRQDPGLGLRLIYFSYDVKMKEKGDIPEGYSVSREKKERFSLILESASTNQTSMYLCASRLQEPGEKLFFGSGTQLSVL.

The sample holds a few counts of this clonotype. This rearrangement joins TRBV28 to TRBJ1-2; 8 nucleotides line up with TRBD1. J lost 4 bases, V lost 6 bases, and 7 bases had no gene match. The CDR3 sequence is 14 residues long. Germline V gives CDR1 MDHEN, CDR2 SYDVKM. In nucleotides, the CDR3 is TGTGCCAGCAGCACCAGGGGGCTTTCCTATGGCTACACCTTC. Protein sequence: CASSTRGLSYGYTF.

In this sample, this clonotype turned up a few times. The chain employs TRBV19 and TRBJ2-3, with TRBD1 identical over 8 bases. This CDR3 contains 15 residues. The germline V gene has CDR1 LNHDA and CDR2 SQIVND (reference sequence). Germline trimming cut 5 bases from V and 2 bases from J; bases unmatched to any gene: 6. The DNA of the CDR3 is TGTGCCAGTAGTGGGCCGGGACAGGCCACAGATACGCAGTATTTT. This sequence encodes CASSGPGQATDTQYF.